What follows is one T cell receptor beta chain and its context. The sample originates from a study of blood T cell repertoires in COVID-19. Across the whole study: Samples representing acute and convalescent COVID-19 were sourced from the United States, Italy and Spain. PBMCs, B-cell-depleted T cells, or T cells provided the cDNA or gDNA that made up the material.

The CDR3 totals 14 residues. Germline V gene data show CDR1 as MGHDK and CDR2 as SYGVNS. V lost 6 bases and J 0 bases, leaving 9 bases between the germline ends. Methods used by the authors: Reference gene primer amplification gave estimated nucleated cell counts. Only in-frame clones appear in the TCRdb table, and some are missing; sequencing was by immunoSEQ multiplex PCR. V and J calls and clone size are as listed in that table; D and trimming were resolved from the DNA. The sample lists approximately 60,000 clones, 65% to 80% occurring once. This clonotype was obtained from a woman aged 80 or over with active or convalescent COVID-19. Sequencing input: peripheral blood. This rearrangement joins TRBV25-1 to TRBJ1-5; D remains unclear. CDR3 sequence (DNA): TGTGCCAGCAGCACCAGGTATAGCAATCAGCCCCAGCATTTT. Protein: CASSTRYSNQPQHF.